This paragraph covers one T cell receptor (beta chain) sequence. Its target is unknown. Indicated treatment: approximately 9-day PBMC culture with coronavirus spike peptide pools or control peptides (ViraFEST assay). Those CD4+ T cells from the unexposed donor predate the COVID-19 pandemic (2011-2018). This record comes from a study of vaccination and CD4 T cells after COVID-19. Background on the study: Overlapping spike pools from SARS-CoV-2 and HCoV-NL63, HCoV-OC43 and HCoV-229E served as culture stimuli.

The study, taken as a whole, reports: No early post-infection timepoints were studied, and convalescent patients studied were relatively few.

At the Johns Hopkins FTIC core, DNA taken from cultured CD4+ T cells was sequenced by way of the Oncomine TCR Beta short-read assay. TCRdb used MiXCR to reprocess the PCR reads, holding one entry per CDR3 protein. The sample has about 6,000 distinct CDR3 sequences, about 44% seen once. This CDR3 spans 17 amino acids. V shed 2 bases and J 1 base; nucleotides not matched to a gene: 3. CDR1 is SGHAT and CDR2 is FQNNGV in the germline V gene. The sequence was obtained from a human donor in good health. Sample: CD4+ T cells from blood, cultured in vitro. V usage is TRBV11-2 and J usage is TRBJ2-2; TRBD2 agrees at 11 bases. The CDR3 region is CASSLFGLAGNTGELFF. CDR3 sequence (DNA): TGTGCCAGCAGCTTATTCGGACTAGCGGGGAACACCGGGGAGCTGTTTTTT.